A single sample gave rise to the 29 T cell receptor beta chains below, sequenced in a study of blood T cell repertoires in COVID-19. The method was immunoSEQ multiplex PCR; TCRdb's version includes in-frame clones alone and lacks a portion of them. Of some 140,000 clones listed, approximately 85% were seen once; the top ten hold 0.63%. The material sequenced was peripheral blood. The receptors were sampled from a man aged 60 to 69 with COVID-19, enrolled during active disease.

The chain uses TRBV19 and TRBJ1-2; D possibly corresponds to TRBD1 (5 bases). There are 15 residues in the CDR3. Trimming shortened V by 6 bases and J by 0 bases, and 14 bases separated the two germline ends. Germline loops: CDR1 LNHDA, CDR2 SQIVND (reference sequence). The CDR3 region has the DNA TGTGCCAGTAGCCCGGACACGAACGCTAACTATGGCTACACCTTC. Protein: CASSPDTNANYGYTF.

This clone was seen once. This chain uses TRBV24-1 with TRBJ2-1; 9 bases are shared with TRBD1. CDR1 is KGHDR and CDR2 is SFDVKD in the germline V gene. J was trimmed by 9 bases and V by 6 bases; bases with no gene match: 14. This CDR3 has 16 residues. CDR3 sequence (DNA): TGTGCCACCAGTCAATGGGGACAGGGATCACCCGCTGAGCAGTTCTTC. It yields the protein CATSQWGQGSPAEQFF.

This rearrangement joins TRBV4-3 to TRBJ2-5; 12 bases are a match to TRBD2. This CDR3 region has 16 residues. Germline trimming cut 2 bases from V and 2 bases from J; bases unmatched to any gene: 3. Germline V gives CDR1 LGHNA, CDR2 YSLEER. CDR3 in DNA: TGCGCCAGCAGCCAAAGGCTAGCGGGGGGGCAAGAGACCCAGTACTTC. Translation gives CASSQRLAGGQETQYF.

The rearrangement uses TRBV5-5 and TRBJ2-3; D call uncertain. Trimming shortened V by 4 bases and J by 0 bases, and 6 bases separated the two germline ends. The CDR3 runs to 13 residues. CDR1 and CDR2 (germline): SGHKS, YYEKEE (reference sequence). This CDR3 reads CASSPLSTDTQYF. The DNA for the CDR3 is TGTGCCAGCAGCCCTTTAAGCACAGATACGCAGTATTTT. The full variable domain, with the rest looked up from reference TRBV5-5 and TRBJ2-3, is DAGVTQSPTHLIKTRGQQVTLRCSPISGHKSVSWYQQVLGQGPQFIFQYYEKEERGRGNFPDRFSARQFPNYSSELNVNALLLGDSALYLCASSPLSTDTQYFGPGTRLTVL.

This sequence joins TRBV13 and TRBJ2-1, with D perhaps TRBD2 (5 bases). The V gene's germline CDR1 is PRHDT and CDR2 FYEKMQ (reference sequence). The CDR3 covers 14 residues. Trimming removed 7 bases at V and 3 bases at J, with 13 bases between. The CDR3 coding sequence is TGTGCCAGCAACCTTCGGGGTAACTACAATGAGCAGTTCTTC. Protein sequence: CASNLRGNYNEQFF. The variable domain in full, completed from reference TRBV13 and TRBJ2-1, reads AAGVIQSPRHLIKEKRETATLKCYPIPRHDTVYWYQQGPGQDPQFLISFYEKMQSDKGSIPDRFSAQQFSDYHSELNMSSLELGDSALYFCASNLRGNYNEQFFGPGTRLTVL.

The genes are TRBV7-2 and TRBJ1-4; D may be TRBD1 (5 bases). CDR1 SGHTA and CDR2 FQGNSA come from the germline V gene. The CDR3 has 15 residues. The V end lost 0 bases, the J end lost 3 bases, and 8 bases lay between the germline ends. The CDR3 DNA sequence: TGTGCCAGCAGCTTAGCCGCAGGGCCTAATGAAAAACTGTTTTTT. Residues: CASSLAAGPNEKLFF.

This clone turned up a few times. DNA for the CDR3: TGTGCCAGCAGTGACCTGGCAGACAATGAGCAGTTCTTC. Translation: CASSDLADNEQFF. This chain connects TRBV6-4 to TRBJ2-1; D remains ambiguous. The CDR3 is 13 residues long. V dropped 2 bases and J dropped 5 bases, with 7 bases sitting between them. Germline V gene data show CDR1 as MRHNA and CDR2 as SNTAGT.

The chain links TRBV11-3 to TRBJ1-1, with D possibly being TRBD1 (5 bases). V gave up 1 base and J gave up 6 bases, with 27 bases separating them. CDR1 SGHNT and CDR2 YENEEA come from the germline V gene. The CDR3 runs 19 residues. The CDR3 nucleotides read TGTGCCAGCAGCTTAGCTGCCCGACAACGACGCCCAGGGAAAGCTGAAGCTTTCTTT. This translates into CASSLAARQRRPGKAEAFF.

CDR3 nucleotides: TGCAGCGTATCGGGAGGAAAGCGGGATACGCAGTATTTT. Protein product: CSVSGGKRDTQYF. The rearrangement links TRBV29-1 to TRBJ2-3, with 7 bases lining up with TRBD2. This CDR3 is built from 13 residues. Germline assignment: CDR1 SQVTM and CDR2 ANQGSEA. The J segment lost 6 bases and the V segment lost 6 bases, leaving 9 bases of the junction unmatched.

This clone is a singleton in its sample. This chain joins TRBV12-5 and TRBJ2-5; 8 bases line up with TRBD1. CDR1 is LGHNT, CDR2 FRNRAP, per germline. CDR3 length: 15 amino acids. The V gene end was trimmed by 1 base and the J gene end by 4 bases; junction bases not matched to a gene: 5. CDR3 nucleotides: TGTGCTAGTGGTTTGGCCTCAGGGGGCGGAGAGACCCAGTACTTC. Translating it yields CASGLASGGGETQYF.

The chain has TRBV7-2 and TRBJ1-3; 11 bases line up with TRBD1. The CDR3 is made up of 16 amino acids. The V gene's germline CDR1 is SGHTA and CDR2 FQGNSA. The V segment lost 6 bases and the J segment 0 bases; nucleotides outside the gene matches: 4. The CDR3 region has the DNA TGTGCCAGCAGTGGGACAGGGGGATTCTCTGGAAACACCATATATTTT. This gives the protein CASSGTGGFSGNTIYF.

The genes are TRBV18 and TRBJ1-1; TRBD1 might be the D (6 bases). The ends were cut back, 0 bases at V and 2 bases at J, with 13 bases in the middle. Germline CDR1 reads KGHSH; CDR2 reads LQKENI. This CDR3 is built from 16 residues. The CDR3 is CASSPPGGAHNTEAFF. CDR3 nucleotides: TGTGCCAGCTCACCACCGGGGGGGGCGCATAACACTGAAGCTTTCTTT.

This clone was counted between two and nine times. Written as DNA, the CDR3 is TGTGCCAGCAGCTCCCTCGCGGGTGCCGGCAATCAGCCCCAGCATTTT. Translation gives CASSSLAGAGNQPQHF. The chain links TRBV5-6 to TRBJ1-5; no reliable D call. The CDR3 totals 16 residues. V dropped 3 bases and J dropped 2 bases, with 15 bases sitting between them. CDR1 and CDR2 (germline): SGHDT, YYEEEE.

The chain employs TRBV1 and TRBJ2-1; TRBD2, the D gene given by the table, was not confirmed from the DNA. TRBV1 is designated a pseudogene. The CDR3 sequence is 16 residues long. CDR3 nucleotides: TGCACCAGCAGCCTGCGGGCCACACCAAATCACAATGAGCAGTTCTTC. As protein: CTSSLRATPNHNEQFF.

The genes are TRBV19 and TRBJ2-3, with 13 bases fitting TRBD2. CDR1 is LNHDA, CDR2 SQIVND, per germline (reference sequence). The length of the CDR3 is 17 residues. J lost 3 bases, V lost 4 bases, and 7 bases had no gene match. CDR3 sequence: CASSKTSGRVGTDTQYF. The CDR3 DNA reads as TGTGCCAGTAGTAAAACTAGCGGGAGGGTAGGGACAGATACGCAGTATTTT.

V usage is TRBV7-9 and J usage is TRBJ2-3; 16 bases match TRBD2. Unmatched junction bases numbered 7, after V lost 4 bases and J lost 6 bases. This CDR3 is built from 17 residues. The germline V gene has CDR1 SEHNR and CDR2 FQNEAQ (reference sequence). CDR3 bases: TGTGCCAGCAGCTCCTCGGGACTAGCGGGAGGGGCGGATACGCAGTATTTT. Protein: CASSSSGLAGGADTQYF.

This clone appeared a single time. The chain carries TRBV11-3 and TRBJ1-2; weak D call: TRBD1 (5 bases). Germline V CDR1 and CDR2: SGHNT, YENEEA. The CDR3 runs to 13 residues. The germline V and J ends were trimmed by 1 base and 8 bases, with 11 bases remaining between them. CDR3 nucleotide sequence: TGTGCCAGCAGCTTAGGGGTTAGGGGCGGCTACACCTTC. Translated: CASSLGVRGGYTF.

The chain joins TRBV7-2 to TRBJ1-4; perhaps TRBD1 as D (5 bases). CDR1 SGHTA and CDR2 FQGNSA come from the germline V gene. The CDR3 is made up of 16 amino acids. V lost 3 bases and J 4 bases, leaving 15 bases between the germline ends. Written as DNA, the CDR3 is TGTGCCAGCAGCTTCTTAGGGGTGGGCTTTAATGAAAAACTGTTTTTT. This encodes CASSFLGVGFNEKLFF. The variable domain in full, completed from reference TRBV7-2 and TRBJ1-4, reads GAGVSQSPSNKVTEKGKDVELRCDPISGHTALYWYRQSLGQGLEFLIYFQGNSAPDKSGLPSDRFSAERTGGSVSTLTIQRTQQEDSAVYLCASSFLGVGFNEKLFFGSGTQLSVL.

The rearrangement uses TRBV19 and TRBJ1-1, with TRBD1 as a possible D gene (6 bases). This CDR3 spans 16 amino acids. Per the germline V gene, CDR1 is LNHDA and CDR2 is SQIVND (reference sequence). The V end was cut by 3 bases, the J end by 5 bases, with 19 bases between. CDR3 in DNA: TGTGCCAGTAGTATTCTGGGGGCAACCTCGGTGACTGAAGCTTTCTTT. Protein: CASSILGATSVTEAFF.

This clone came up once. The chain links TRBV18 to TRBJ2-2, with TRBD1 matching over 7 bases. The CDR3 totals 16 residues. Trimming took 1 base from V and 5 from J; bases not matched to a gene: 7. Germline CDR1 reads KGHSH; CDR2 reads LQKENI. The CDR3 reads CASSPQVGGATGELFF. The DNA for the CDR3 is TGTGCCAGCTCACCACAAGTAGGGGGCGCGACCGGGGAGCTGTTTTTT.

The CDR3 is CASSLRVNSPLHF. CDR3 DNA: TGTGCCAGCAGTTTGAGGGTCAATTCACCCCTCCACTTT. The gene calls are TRBV12-3 or TRBV12-4 and TRBJ1-6; no firm D call. The V gene lost 3 bases and the J gene lost 7 bases, with 7 bases spanning the gap. The CDR3 spans 13 residues.

The CDR3 reads CASSWATGANEQFF. As DNA, the CDR3 is TGCGCCAGCAGCTGGGCGACAGGAGCGAATGAGCAGTTCTTC. The V call is TRBV5-1, the J call TRBJ2-1; weak D call: TRBD1 (6 bases). Trimming cost V 3 bases and J 7 bases, with 14 bases left between them. Germline-derived CDR1 and CDR2 are SGHRS and YFSETQ. The CDR3 totals 14 residues.

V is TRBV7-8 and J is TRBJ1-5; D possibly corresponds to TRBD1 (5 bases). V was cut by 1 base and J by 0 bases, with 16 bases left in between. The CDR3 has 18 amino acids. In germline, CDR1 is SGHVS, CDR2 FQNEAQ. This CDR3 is CASSLVGRQRYSNQPQHF. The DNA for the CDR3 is TGTGCCAGCAGCTTAGTGGGGCGCCAGCGTTATAGCAATCAGCCCCAGCATTTT. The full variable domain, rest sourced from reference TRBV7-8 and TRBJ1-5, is GAGVSQSPRYKVAKRGQDVALRCDPISGHVSLFWYQQALGQGPEFLTYFQNEAQLDKSGLPSDRFFAERPEGSVSTLKIQRTQQEDSAVYLCASSLVGRQRYSNQPQHFGDGTRLSIL.

CDR3 nucleotide sequence: TGCGCCAGCAGCTTGGCTCCAGGTGGAGGGGAGACCCAGTACTTC. Translating it yields CASSLAPGGGETQYF. V is TRBV5-1 and J is TRBJ2-5, with D perhaps matching TRBD2 (6 bases). The germline V gene has CDR1 SGHRS and CDR2 YFSETQ. CDR3 length equals 15 residues. Trimming pared 0 bases from V and 5 bases from J, leaving 14 bases between.

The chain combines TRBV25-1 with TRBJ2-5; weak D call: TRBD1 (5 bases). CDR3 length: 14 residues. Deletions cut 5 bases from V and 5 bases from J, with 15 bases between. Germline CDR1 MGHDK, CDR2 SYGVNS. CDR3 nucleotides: TGTGCCAGCAGTAGTCGGGTGGGGCGGGAGACCCAGTACTTC. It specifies CASSSRVGRETQYF. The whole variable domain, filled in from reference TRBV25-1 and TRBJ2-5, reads EADIYQTPRYLVIGTGKKITLECSQTMGHDKMYWYQQDPGMELHLIHYSYGVNSTEKGDLSSESTVSRIRTEHFPLTLESARPSHTSQYLCASSSRVGRETQYFGPGTRLLVL.

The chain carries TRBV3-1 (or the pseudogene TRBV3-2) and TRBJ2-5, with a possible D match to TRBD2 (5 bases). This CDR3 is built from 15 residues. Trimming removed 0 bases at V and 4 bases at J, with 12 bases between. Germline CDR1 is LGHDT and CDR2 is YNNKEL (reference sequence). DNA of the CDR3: TGTGCCAGCAGCCAAGAGGTCTACGGAGGAGAGACCCAGTACTTC. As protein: CASSQEVYGGETQYF.

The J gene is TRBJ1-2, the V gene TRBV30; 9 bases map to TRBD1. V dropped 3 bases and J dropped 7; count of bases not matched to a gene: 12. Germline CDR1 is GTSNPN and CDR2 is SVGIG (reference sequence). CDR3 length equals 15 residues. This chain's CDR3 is CAWRGGQGALSGYTF. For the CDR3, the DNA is TGTGCCTGGAGAGGGGGACAGGGTGCCTTGAGTGGCTACACCTTC.

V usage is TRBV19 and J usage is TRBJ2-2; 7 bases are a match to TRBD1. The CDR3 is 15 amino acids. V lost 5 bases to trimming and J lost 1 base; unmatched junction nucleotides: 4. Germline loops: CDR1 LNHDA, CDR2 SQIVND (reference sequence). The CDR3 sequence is CASSVRQGNTGELFF. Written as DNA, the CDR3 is TGTGCCAGTAGTGTAAGACAGGGGAACACCGGGGAGCTGTTTTTT.

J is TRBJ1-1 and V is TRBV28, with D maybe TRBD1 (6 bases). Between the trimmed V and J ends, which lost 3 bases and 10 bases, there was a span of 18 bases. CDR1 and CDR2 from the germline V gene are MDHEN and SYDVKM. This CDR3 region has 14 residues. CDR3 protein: CASSFMGAPQRAFF. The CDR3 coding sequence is TGTGCCAGCAGTTTTATGGGGGCCCCGCAAAGAGCTTTCTTT. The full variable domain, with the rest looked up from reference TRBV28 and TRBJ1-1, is DVKVTQSSRYLVKRTGEKVFLECVQDMDHENMFWYRQDPGLGLRLIYFSYDVKMKEKGDIPEGYSVSREKKERFSLILESASTNQTSMYLCASSFMGAPQRAFFGQGTRLTVV.